Each of the 15 T cell receptor beta chains below was sequenced from the same sample in a study of response to subunit inactivated influenza vaccine. TCRdb itself ran the RT-PCR reads through MiXCR, one entry per CDR3 protein. The sample has fewer than 400,000 distinct CDR3 sequences, 21% seen once. Material: PBMCs from blood, obtained roughly 20 months after vaccination. Receptors were obtained from a man aged 50 to 75 who received an inactivated influenza vaccine.

This clonotype has just a few counts. The chain has TRBV4-2 and TRBJ1-6; D gene ambiguous. Germline V lookup: CDR1 LGHNA, CDR2 YNFKEQ. The CDR3 is made up of 13 amino acids. V lost 6 bases and J lost 7, with 10 bases in between. The CDR3 region has the DNA TGTGCCAGCAGTCAGGTTGGCAATTCACCCCTCCACTTT. It encodes CASSQVGNSPLHF.

In its sample, this clonotype was seen many times. The DNA of the CDR3 is TGTGCCAGCACCTGGACAGGGGGAGGCACTGAAGCTTTCTTT. Its translation is CASTWTGGGTEAFF. The rearrangement joins TRBV12-3 or TRBV12-4 to TRBJ1-1, with 10 bases that match TRBD1. The CDR3 contains 14 residues. V was clipped by 7 bases and J by 4 bases; unmatched bases: 6.

The chain links TRBV6-1 to TRBJ1-4, with 7 bases fitting TRBD1. CDR1 MNHNS and CDR2 SASEGT come from the germline V gene. This CDR3 region has 15 residues. Unmatched junction bases numbered 8, after V lost 5 bases and J lost 5 bases. This chain's CDR3 is CASSPSLDRNEKLFF. The CDR3 bases are TGTGCCAGCAGTCCGTCATTGGACAGGAATGAAAAACTGTTTTTT.

The chain has TRBV10-3 and TRBJ2-3; D possibly corresponds to TRBD2 (5 bases). V gave up 4 bases and J gave up 5 bases, with 16 bases separating them. CDR3 size: 15 residues. The germline CDR1 and CDR2 sequences are ENHRY and SYGVKD. CDR3 bases: TGTGCCATCAGTGCGGACTCCGGTGGTAAAGATACGCAGTATTTT. Residues: CAISADSGGKDTQYF.

This clonotype was detected ten times or more. V is TRBV20-1 and J is TRBJ1-2; a possible D gene is TRBD1 (5 bases). Germline V CDR1 and CDR2: DFQATT, SNEGSKA (reference sequence). The CDR3 is 12 amino acids. Between the trimmed V and J ends, which lost 6 bases and 4 bases, there was a span of 12 bases. DNA for the CDR3: TGCAGTGCCCCTGACAGCAGCTATGGCTACACCTTC. It yields the protein CSAPDSSYGYTF.

The chain has TRBV5-1 and TRBJ2-1; TRBD1 is a possible D gene (6 bases). Germline V gene lookup returns CDR1 SGHRS and CDR2 YFSETQ. This CDR3 region has 15 residues. Trimming stripped 5 bases from V and 4 bases from J, with 16 bases between. Here the CDR3 reads CASSHWGPEYNEQFF. The CDR3 DNA reads as TGCGCCAGCAGTCACTGGGGGCCAGAGTACAATGAGCAGTTCTTC.

The rearrangement links TRBV7-8 to TRBJ1-3, with a possible D match to TRBD1 (5 bases). V was cut by 5 bases and J by 0 bases, with 17 bases left in between. CDR3 length: 17 amino acids. Germline assignment: CDR1 SGHVS and CDR2 FQNEAQ. CDR3 amino acids: CASSPRVGTGSGNTIYF. The CDR3 DNA follows: TGTGCCAGCAGCCCAAGGGTCGGGACGGGCTCTGGAAACACCATATATTTT.

This clonotype was seen a handful of times. The chain couples TRBV13 to TRBJ1-1; D call uncertain. The CDR3 contains 16 residues. The V gene's germline CDR1 is PRHDT and CDR2 FYEKMQ (reference sequence). Trimming removed 5 bases at V and 3 bases at J, with 19 bases between. The CDR3: CASSRKIGPGDTEAFF. CDR3 nucleotide sequence: TGTGCCAGCAGCCGAAAAATTGGACCCGGGGACACTGAAGCTTTCTTT.

The chain is built from TRBV12-3 or TRBV12-4 and TRBJ2-1; TRBD2 matches at 10 bases. This CDR3 spans 13 amino acids. J was trimmed by 12 bases and V by 4 bases; bases with no gene match: 6. For the CDR3, the DNA is TGTGCCAGCAGTTGGCAGCGGGAGGGCCTGCAGTTCTTC. Translation: CASSWQREGLQFF.

The chain carries TRBV9 and TRBJ1-1; TRBD1 might be the D (5 bases). This CDR3 contains 15 residues. V dropped 0 bases and J dropped 7 bases, with 16 bases sitting between them. Germline V gives CDR1 SGDLS, CDR2 YYNGEE. CDR3 residues: CASSVEGTGNNEAFF. CDR3 DNA: TGTGCCAGCAGCGTAGAGGGGACTGGGAATAATGAAGCTTTCTTT.

This rearrangement joins TRBV18 to TRBJ2-5; 7 bases are shared with TRBD1. CDR3 length equals 14 residues. Germline CDR1 is KGHSH and CDR2 is LQKENI. The ends lost 1 base at V and 2 bases at J; junction bases unmatched: 1. CDR3 in DNA: TGTGCCAGCTCACCACGGGGACAGCAAGAGACCCAGTACTTC. It is translated as CASSPRGQQETQYF.

This clonotype occurred a few times. V and J are TRBV6-2 or TRBV6-3 and TRBJ1-5; the D is unclear. CDR1 is MNHEY and CDR2 is SVGEGT in the germline V gene. Trimming left V 2 bases short and J 4 bases short, with 6 bases between. This CDR3 spans 13 amino acids. The DNA of the CDR3 is TGTGCCAGCAGTTACGAGGTAAATCAGCCCCAGCATTTT. It specifies CASSYEVNQPQHF.

The V and J genes are TRBV4-3 and TRBJ2-1; 8 nucleotides align to TRBD2. The germline V gene encodes CDR1 LGHNA and CDR2 YSLEER. The CDR3 has 14 residues. Trimming at V came to 1 base and at J to 8 bases, leaving 4 bases not matched to a gene. CDR3 nucleotide sequence: TGCGCCAGCAGCCAAGCGGCGGGGGGACATGAGCAGTTCTTC. This translates into CASSQAAGGHEQFF.

This clonotype has just a few counts. The rearrangement links TRBV20-1 to TRBJ1-1; possibly TRBD1 for D (5 bases). Germline V gene data show CDR1 as DFQATT and CDR2 as SNEGSKA (reference sequence). The CDR3 runs to 14 residues. V lost 3 bases and J lost 1, with 12 bases in between. The CDR3 sequence is CSARIGAENTEAFF. In DNA, the CDR3 is TGCAGTGCTAGGATAGGGGCTGAGAACACTGAAGCTTTCTTT.

The J gene is TRBJ1-4, the V gene TRBV5-5; D perhaps matches TRBD1 (6 bases). Germline CDR1 reads SGHKS; CDR2 reads YYEKEE (reference sequence). Trimming cost V 0 bases and J 0 bases, with 9 bases left between them. The CDR3 is made up of 16 amino acids. In nucleotides, the CDR3 is TGTGCCAGCAGCTTGGGGCAGGGGCCAACTAATGAAAAACTGTTTTTT. Protein: CASSLGQGPTNEKLFF.